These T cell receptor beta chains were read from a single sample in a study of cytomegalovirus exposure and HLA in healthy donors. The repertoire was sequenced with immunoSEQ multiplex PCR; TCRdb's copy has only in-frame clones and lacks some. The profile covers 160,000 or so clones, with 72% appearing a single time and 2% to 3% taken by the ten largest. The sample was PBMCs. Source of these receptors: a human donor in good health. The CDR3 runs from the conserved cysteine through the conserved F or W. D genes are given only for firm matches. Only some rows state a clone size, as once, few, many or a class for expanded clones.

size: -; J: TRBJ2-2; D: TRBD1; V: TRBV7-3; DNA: TGTGCCAGCAGCCTCGGGACAGGGGAAACCGGGGAGCTGTTTTTT; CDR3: CASSLGTGETGELFF
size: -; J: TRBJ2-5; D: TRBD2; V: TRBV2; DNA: TGTGCCAGCAGTGTGGGCGGGGGGGCTGGCGAGACCCAGTACTTC; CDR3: CASSVGGGAGETQYF
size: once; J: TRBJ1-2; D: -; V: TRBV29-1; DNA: TGCAGCGTTGAAAACCTACAAACACCGGGGTGGGGTCGGGGAAACTATGGCTACACCTTC; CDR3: CSVENLQTPGWGRGNYGYTF
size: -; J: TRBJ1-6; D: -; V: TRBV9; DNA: TGTGCCAGCAGCGTAGGGGGCATGGGGAATTCACCCCTCCACTTT; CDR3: CASSVGGMGNSPLHF
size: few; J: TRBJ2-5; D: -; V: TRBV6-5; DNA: TGTGCCAGCAGTCAGGACTACCAGGAGACCCAGTACTTC; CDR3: CASSQDYQETQYF
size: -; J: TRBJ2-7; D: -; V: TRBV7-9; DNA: TGTGCCAGCAGCCCACCGGCGTGGGACTCCCTCGTCGGCGAGCAGTACTTC; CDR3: CASSPPAWDSLVGEQYF
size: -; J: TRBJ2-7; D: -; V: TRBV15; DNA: TGTGCCACCAGCAGAGGAGCCCTCGTGCGGGACCTGGGCTACGAGCAGTACTTC; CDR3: CATSRGALVRDLGYEQYF
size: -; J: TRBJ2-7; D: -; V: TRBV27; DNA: TGTGCCAGCAGTGACCTAGGGGACTCCTACGAGCAGTACTTC; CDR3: CASSDLGDSYEQYF
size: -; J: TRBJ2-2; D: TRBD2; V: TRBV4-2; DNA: TGTGCCAGCAGCCAAACTAGCGGGGGGGTTGGCGGGGAGCTGTTTTTT; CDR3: CASSQTSGGVGGELFF
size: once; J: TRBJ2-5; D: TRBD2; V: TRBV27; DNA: TGTGCCAGCAGACTTACCGGGACTAGCGGGGGACGCGAGACCCAGTACTTC; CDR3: CASRLTGTSGGRETQYF
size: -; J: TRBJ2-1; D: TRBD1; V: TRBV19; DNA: TGTGCCAGCTCGGGGGGAGGGACAGGGCTTTACAATGAGCAGTTCTTC; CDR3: CASSGGGTGLYNEQFF
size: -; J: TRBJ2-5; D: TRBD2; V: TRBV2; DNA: TGTGCCAGCAGGGAGGGACTAGCGGGGCCAGAGACCCAGTACTTC; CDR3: CASREGLAGPETQYF
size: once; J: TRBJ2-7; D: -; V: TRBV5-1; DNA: TGCGCCAGCAGCTGGGCAGAAAGCTACGAGCAGTACTTC; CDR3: CASSWAESYEQYF
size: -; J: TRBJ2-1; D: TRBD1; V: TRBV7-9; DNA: TGTGCCAGCGGCGTTAGGACAGGGCCCTACAATGAGCAGTTCTTC; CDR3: CASGVRTGPYNEQFF
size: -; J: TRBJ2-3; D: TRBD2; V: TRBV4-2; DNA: TGTGCCAGCAGGGAGCGGGGGAGACCTAGCACAGATACGCAGTATTTT; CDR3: CASRERGRPSTDTQYF
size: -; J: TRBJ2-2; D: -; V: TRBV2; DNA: TGTGCCAGCAGTTACAGGGTGGCCGGGGAGCTGTTTTTT; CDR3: CASSYRVAGELFF
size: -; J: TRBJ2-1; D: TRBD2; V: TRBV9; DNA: TGTGCCAGCAGCGCCCGACCGGGACTAGACTATGAGCAGTTCTTC; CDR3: CASSARPGLDYEQFF
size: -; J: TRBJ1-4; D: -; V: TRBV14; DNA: TGTGCCAGCAGCCAAGAACAGGTCTCGGGACAAGGATATGAAAAACTGTTTTTT; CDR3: CASSQEQVSGQGYEKLFF
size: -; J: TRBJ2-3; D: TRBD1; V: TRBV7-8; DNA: TGTGCCAGCTTCCTAAGGGGGCGCATAGATACGCAGTATTTT; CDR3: CASFLRGRIDTQYF
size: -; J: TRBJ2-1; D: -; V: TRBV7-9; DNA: TGTGCCAGCAGCCCCAGGTCCTACAATGAGCAGTTCTTC; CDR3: CASSPRSYNEQFF
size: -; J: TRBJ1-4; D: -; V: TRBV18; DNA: TGTGCCAGCTCACCACCTGGGGGCGCCGATGAAAAACTGTTTTTT; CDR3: CASSPPGGADEKLFF
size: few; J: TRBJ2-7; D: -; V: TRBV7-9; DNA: TGTGCCAGCAGTCCGGAATCTAGGGGGACCCGGTACTTC; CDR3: CASSPESRGTRYF
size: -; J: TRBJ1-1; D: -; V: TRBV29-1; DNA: TGCAGCGAAAGAGTGGGCTCGAACACTGAAGCTTTCTTT; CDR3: CSERVGSNTEAFF
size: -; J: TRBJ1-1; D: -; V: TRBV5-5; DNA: TGTGCCAGCAGCCCCGCAGGGGACACTGAAGCTTTCTTT; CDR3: CASSPAGDTEAFF
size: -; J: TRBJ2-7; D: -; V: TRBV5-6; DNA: TGTGCCAGCAGCTACGGGAGAAACGAGCAGTACTTC; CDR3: CASSYGRNEQYF
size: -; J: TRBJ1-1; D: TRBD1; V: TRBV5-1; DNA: TGCGCCAGCAGCACACAGACAGGGGTCACTGAAGCTTTCTTT; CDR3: CASSTQTGVTEAFF
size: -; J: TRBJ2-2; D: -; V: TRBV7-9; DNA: TGTGCCAGCAGCTTAGTAGAAGGGGTCACCGGGGAGCTGTTTTTT; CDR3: CASSLVEGVTGELFF
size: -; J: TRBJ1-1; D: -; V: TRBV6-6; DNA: TGTGCCAGCAGTCTACAGGGTGATACTGAAGCTTTCTTT; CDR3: CASSLQGDTEAFF
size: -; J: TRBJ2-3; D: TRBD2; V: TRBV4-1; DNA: TGCGCCAGCAGCCAAGGGGGAGCGGGGGGGCTAGATACGCAGTATTTT; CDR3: CASSQGGAGGLDTQYF
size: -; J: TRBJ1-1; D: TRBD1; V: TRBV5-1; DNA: TGCGCCAGCAGCCCCGGGACAGAGAACACTGAAGCTTTCTTT; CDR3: CASSPGTENTEAFF
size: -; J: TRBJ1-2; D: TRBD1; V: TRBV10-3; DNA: TGTGCCAGCCGTGGGGAGACAGGGGGCGACCCCAGCTATGGCTACACCTTC; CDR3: CASRGETGGDPSYGYTF
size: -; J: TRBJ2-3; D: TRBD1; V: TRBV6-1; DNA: TGTGCCAGCAGTAACAGGGGGCGATCGACAGATACGCAGTATTTT; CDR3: CASSNRGRSTDTQYF
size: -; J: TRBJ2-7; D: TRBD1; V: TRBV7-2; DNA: TGTGCCAGCAGCCCTTCCGGGACAGGGATTTACGAGCAGTACTTC; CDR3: CASSPSGTGIYEQYF
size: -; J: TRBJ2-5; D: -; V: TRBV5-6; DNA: TGTGCCAGCAGACAGACAGTACAAGAGACCCAGTACTTC; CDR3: CASRQTVQETQYF
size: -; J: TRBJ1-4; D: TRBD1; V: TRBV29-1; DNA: TGCAGCGTTGAGGTGACCGGGACAGGGAATGAAAAACTGTTTTTT; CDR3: CSVEVTGTGNEKLFF
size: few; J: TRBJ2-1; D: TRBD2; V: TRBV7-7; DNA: TGTGCTAGCAGCTTAGGGACTAGCGGGGAGGTAAATGAGCAGTTCTTC; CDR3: CASSLGTSGEVNEQFF
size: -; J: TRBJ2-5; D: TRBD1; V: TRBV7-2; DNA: TGTGCCAGCAGCAGGTCCGGGACAGGGCAAGAGACCCAGTACTTC; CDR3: CASSRSGTGQETQYF
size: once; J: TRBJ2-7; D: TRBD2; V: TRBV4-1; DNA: TGCGCCAGCAGCCAAACGACTAGCGCCTCCTACGAGCAGTACTTC; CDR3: CASSQTTSASYEQYF